Following are 2 T cell receptor beta chains from one sample sequenced in a study of response to subunit inactivated influenza vaccine. A single record per CDR3 protein comes from TCRdb applying MiXCR to the RT-PCR reads. The data show roughly 630,000 distinct CDR3 sequences, 12% to 15% seen once. This sample comprised PBMCs from blood, obtained approximately 15 days before vaccination. The receptors were gathered from a man aged 50 to 59 who received an inactivated influenza vaccine.

V and J are TRBV10-3 and TRBJ2-2; TRBD2 matches at 7 bases. V lost 4 bases and J lost 1; bases outside the gene matches: 6. The CDR3 is made up of 16 amino acids. Germline CDR1 and CDR2: ENHRY and SYGVKD. The CDR3 nucleotides are TGTGCCATCAGTGGGCCCATAGCGGGGAACACCGGGGAGCTGTTTTTT. Residues: CAISGPIAGNTGELFF.

The table lists this clonotype with many counts. The chain uses TRBV2 and TRBJ2-2; the match to TRBD1 covers 11 bases. The J segment lost 4 bases and the V segment lost 6 bases, leaving 4 bases of the junction unmatched. The germline V gene encodes CDR1 SNHLY and CDR2 FYNNEI. The CDR3 length is 15 residues. This CDR3 is CASRRDRGGTGELFF. CDR3 nucleotides: TGTGCCAGCAGAAGGGACAGGGGGGGCACCGGGGAGCTGTTTTTT.